Listed below are T cell receptor beta chains from one sample, sequenced in a study of metastatic and nonmetastatic thyroid tumors. Through MiXCR, TCRdb re-clonotyped the PCR reads. The sample lists around 34,000 clones, 25% to 30% occurring once. Sample: blood. All receptors come from a female donor with papillary thyroid cancer or a benign thyroid nodule (not recorded which). Some clones in this sample may be carry-over from other donors' samples. The CDR3 runs from the conserved cysteine through the conserved F or W. The order of the fields is J gene, D gene, V gene, clone size, CDR3 protein. D genes are given only for firm matches. Clone size, where shown, is once, few, many, or a class for clones that have expanded.

J: TRBJ1-1; D: .; V: TRBV6-2/TRBV6-3; size: few; CDR3: CASSWSRAEDFF
J: TRBJ1-3; D: .; V: TRBV19; size: many; CDR3: CASSPPDSGNTIYF
J: TRBJ2-1; D: TRBD2; V: TRBV14; size: many; CDR3: CASSQALAGVEQFF
J: TRBJ1-2; D: .; V: TRBV6-1; size: few; CDR3: CASGAGGANNYGYTF
J: TRBJ1-2; D: .; V: TRBV29-1; size: many; CDR3: CSVVESTTYGYTF
J: TRBJ2-3; D: TRBD1; V: TRBV11-1; size: .; CDR3: CASSFGQPGQGSDTQYF
J: TRBJ1-1; D: .; V: TRBV12-5; size: .; CDR3: CASGLVPWVGAGWMNTEAFF
J: TRBJ2-2; D: TRBD2; V: TRBV4-2; size: .; CDR3: CASSQGHGREGDGELFF
J: TRBJ1-6; D: .; V: TRBV6-1; size: few; CDR3: CAIGRGQGSPLYF
J: TRBJ2-7; D: .; V: TRBV11-2; size: .; CDR3: CASSLGFVGTYEQYF
J: TRBJ1-1; D: TRBD1; V: TRBV5-1; size: .; CDR3: CASSLVRLTGPEAFF
J: TRBJ2-7; D: .; V: TRBV6-1; size: .; CDR3: CASSEAESSYEQYF
J: TRBJ1-1; D: TRBD1; V: TRBV6-1; size: .; CDR3: CASSEYGQGFWAFF
J: TRBJ1-4; D: .; V: TRBV7-2; size: .; CDR3: CASSVSGKPGEKLFF
J: TRBJ1-2; D: .; V: TRBV6-1; size: .; CDR3: CASSERGILGYGYTF
J: TRBJ2-1; D: .; V: TRBV6-1; size: medium-sized; CDR3: CASSHYWDLPENEQFF
J: TRBJ2-1; D: TRBD2; V: TRBV20-1; size: many; CDR3: CSAPTSGEDNEQFF
J: TRBJ1-2; D: TRBD1; V: TRBV27; size: many; CDR3: CASSSTGTGGAWYGYTF
J: TRBJ1-2; D: .; V: TRBV4-1; size: many; CDR3: CASSQEGARGDLNYGYTF
J: TRBJ2-1; D: .; V: TRBV6-1; size: medium-sized; CDR3: CASSESPGSSYNEQFF
J: TRBJ2-5; D: TRBD2; V: TRBV7-9; size: .; CDR3: CASSKGGTSGSQTQYF
J: TRBJ2-3; D: .; V: TRBV6-8; size: .; CDR3: CASSYFRDTQYF
J: TRBJ1-1; D: .; V: TRBV11-3; size: many; CDR3: CASSFRGMNTEAFF
J: TRBJ2-5; D: TRBD1; V: TRBV20-1; size: .; CDR3: CSAKTGGLETQYF
J: TRBJ2-3; D: .; V: TRBV28; size: few; CDR3: CASIGLWGVTDTQYF
J: TRBJ2-5; D: TRBD2; V: TRBV24-1; size: many; CDR3: CATSSRLAGETQYF
J: TRBJ2-1; D: .; V: TRBV5-1; size: many; CDR3: CASSFQGWNEQFF
J: TRBJ2-2; D: .; V: TRBV6-1; size: few; CDR3: CASSELAGGHGDLFF
J: TRBJ2-3; D: .; V: TRBV4-2; size: .; CDR3: CASSHDAGEGGTQYF
J: TRBJ2-7; D: TRBD1; V: TRBV25-1; size: .; CDR3: CASSYPGTDEQYF
J: TRBJ1-1; D: TRBD1; V: TRBV7-3; size: .; CDR3: CTSTPGTGGAFTEAFF
J: TRBJ2-7; D: TRBD2; V: TRBV11-2; size: medium-sized; CDR3: CASSLILIAGPYEQYF
J: TRBJ2-1; D: TRBD2; V: TRBV27; size: .; CDR3: CASSNGLAGNEQFF
J: TRBJ1-1; D: .; V: TRBV6-1; size: medium-sized; CDR3: CASSSNTGTEAFF
J: TRBJ2-3; D: .; V: TRBV4-2; size: .; CDR3: CASSPGRGGADPQYF
J: TRBJ2-2; D: TRBD2; V: TRBV18; size: many; CDR3: CASSPKGLAGTNTGELFF
J: TRBJ1-5; D: .; V: TRBV19; size: .; CDR3: CASSMGRGQPQHF
J: TRBJ2-7; D: TRBD1; V: TRBV12-3/TRBV12-4; size: medium-sized; CDR3: CASSFGQTGKFYEQYF
J: TRBJ1-1; D: TRBD1; V: TRBV19; size: many; CDR3: CASRDRPNTEAFF
J: TRBJ1-2; D: .; V: TRBV6-2/TRBV6-3; size: few; CDR3: CASSSNREGYTF
J: TRBJ2-5; D: .; V: TRBV25-1; size: many; CDR3: CASSESKHGPDQETQYF
J: TRBJ2-1; D: .; V: TRBV19; size: many; CDR3: CASSIAGDNNEQFF
J: TRBJ1-5; D: .; V: TRBV7-9; size: many; CDR3: CASSLHDSNQPQHF
J: TRBJ2-1; D: TRBD2; V: TRBV20-1; size: few; CDR3: CSARDLASGGANEQFF
J: TRBJ2-3; D: .; V: TRBV11-1; size: many; CDR3: CASTIAGTDTQYF
J: TRBJ2-3; D: .; V: TRBV12-3/TRBV12-4; size: few; CDR3: CASSLLRGIAADTQYF
J: TRBJ2-5; D: .; V: TRBV29-1; size: many; CDR3: CSVELRDNQETQYF
J: TRBJ1-5; D: .; V: TRBV19; size: few; CDR3: CASTDCGGQPQHF
J: TRBJ1-5; D: .; V: TRBV2; size: many; CDR3: CASSDPPSNQPQHF
J: TRBJ2-5; D: .; V: TRBV20-1; size: few; CDR3: CSASTGPQETQYF
J: TRBJ1-6; D: .; V: TRBV6-1; size: .; CDR3: CASRLTAPSYNSPLHF
J: TRBJ2-7; D: TRBD2; V: TRBV6-1; size: few; CDR3: CASILGLAVYEQYF
J: TRBJ2-1; D: TRBD1; V: TRBV11-1; size: few; CDR3: CASSGGTGSYNEQFF